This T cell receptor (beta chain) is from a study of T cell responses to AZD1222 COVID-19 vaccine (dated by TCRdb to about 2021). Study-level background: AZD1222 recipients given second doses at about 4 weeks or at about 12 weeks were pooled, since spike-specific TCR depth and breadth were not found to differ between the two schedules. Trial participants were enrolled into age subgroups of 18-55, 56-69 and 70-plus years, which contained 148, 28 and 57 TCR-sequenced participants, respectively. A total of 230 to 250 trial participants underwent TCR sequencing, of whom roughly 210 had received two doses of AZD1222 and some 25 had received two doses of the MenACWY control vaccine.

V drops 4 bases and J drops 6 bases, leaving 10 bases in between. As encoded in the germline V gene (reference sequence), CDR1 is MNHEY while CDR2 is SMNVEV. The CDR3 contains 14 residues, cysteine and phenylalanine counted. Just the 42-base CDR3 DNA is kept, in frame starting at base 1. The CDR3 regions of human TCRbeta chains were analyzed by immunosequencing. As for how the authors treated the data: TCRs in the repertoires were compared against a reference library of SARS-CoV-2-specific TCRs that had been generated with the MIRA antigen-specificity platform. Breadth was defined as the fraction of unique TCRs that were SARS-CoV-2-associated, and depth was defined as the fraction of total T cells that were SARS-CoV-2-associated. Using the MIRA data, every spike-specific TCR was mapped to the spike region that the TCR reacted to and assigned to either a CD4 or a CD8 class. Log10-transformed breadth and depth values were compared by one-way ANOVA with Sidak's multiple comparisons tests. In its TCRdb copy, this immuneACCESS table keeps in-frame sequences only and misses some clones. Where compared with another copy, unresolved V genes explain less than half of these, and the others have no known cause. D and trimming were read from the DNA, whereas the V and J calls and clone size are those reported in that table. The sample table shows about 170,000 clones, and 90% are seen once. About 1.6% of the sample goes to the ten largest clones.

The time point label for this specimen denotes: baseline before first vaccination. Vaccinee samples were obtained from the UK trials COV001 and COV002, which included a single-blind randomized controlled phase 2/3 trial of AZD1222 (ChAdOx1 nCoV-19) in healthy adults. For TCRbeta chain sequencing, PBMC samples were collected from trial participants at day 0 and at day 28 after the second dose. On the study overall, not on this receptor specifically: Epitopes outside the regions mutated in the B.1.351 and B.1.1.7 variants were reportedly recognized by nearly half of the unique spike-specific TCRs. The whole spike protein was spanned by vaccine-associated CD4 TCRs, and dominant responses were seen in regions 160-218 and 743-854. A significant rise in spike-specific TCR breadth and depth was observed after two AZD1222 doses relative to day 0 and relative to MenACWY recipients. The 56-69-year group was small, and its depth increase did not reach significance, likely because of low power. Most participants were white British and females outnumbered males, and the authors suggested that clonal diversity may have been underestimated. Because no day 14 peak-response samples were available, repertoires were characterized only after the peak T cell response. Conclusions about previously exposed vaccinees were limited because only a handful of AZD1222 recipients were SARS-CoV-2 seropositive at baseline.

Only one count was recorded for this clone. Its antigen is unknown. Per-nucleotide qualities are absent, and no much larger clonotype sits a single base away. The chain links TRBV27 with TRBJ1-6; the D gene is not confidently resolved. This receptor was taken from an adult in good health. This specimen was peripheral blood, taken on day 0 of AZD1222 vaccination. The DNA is TGTGCCAGCAGTTCACTGACGTCTAATTCACCCCTCCACTTT. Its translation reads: CASSSLTSNSPLHF.